These T cell receptor beta chains were read from a single sample in a study of glioma-infiltrating T cells. TCRdb reprocessed the multiplex PCR reads via MiXCR and lists one record per CDR3 protein. This table has around 130,000 distinct CDR3 sequences, approximately 26% appearing once. Specimen: glioma tissue, nonneoplastic brain tissue, or PBMCs (not recorded which). The receptors were gathered from a human donor with low-grade glioma or glioblastoma, undergoing nonglioma brain surgery, or in good health (not recorded which). Both conserved end residues are part of each CDR3. A D gene is named only where the DNA matches it firmly. Not all rows give a size; the values are once, few, many and, for expanded clones, a class.

d_gene: -
j_gene: TRBJ1-1
abundance: -
v_gene: TRBV18
CDR3nt: TGTGCCAGCTCACTAGGCTCTCCTGAAGCTTTCTTT
CDR3aa: CASSLGSPEAFF

d_gene: TRBD1
j_gene: TRBJ1-1
abundance: many
v_gene: TRBV28
CDR3nt: TGTGCCAGCAGTCAGGGGGGCACTGAAGCTTTCTTT
CDR3aa: CASSQGGTEAFF

d_gene: -
j_gene: TRBJ1-1
abundance: -
v_gene: TRBV5-6
CDR3nt: TGTGCCAGCAGCTTGGTGACTGCACCTGAAGCTTTCTTT
CDR3aa: CASSLVTAPEAFF

d_gene: TRBD1
j_gene: TRBJ1-2
abundance: few
v_gene: TRBV12-3/TRBV12-4
CDR3nt: TGTGCCAGCAGTTTAACCGGACAGGGGGCGGGAGGCTACACCTTC
CDR3aa: CASSLTGQGAGGYTF

d_gene: -
j_gene: TRBJ2-5
abundance: many
v_gene: TRBV3-1
CDR3nt: TGTGCCAGCAGCCAGGGAGAGACCCAGTACTTC
CDR3aa: CASSQGETQYF

d_gene: TRBD1
j_gene: TRBJ1-2
abundance: few
v_gene: TRBV2
CDR3nt: TGTGCCAGCAGTCCACAGGGGCCGGACTATGGCTACACCTTC
CDR3aa: CASSPQGPDYGYTF

d_gene: -
j_gene: TRBJ2-3
abundance: -
v_gene: TRBV20-1
CDR3nt: TGCAGTACCGAAGGAGGTGGTGGCACAGATACGCAGTATTTT
CDR3aa: CSTEGGGGTDTQYF

d_gene: -
j_gene: TRBJ1-2
abundance: -
v_gene: TRBV14
CDR3nt: TGTGCCAGCAGCCAAGGGTCGTTCTATGGCTACACCTTC
CDR3aa: CASSQGSFYGYTF

d_gene: -
j_gene: TRBJ1-1
abundance: few
v_gene: TRBV11-2
CDR3nt: TGTGCCAGCAGCTTTGAGGGGCAGAACACTGAAGCTTTCTTT
CDR3aa: CASSFEGQNTEAFF

d_gene: TRBD1
j_gene: TRBJ1-4
abundance: -
v_gene: TRBV6-6
CDR3nt: TGTGCCAGCAGTTACTCGACGGGGAGGGGGCGTGAAAAACTGTTTTTT
CDR3aa: CASSYSTGRGREKLFF

d_gene: -
j_gene: TRBJ2-1
abundance: -
v_gene: TRBV20-1
CDR3nt: TGCAGTGCTAGAAACCGGGGTCCAAGTTACAATGAGCAGTTCTTC
CDR3aa: CSARNRGPSYNEQFF

d_gene: -
j_gene: TRBJ1-3
abundance: -
v_gene: TRBV4-2
CDR3nt: TGTGCCAGCAGCCAAGACGGCACAACTGGAAACACCATATATTTT
CDR3aa: CASSQDGTTGNTIYF

d_gene: -
j_gene: TRBJ1-2
abundance: few
v_gene: TRBV24-1
CDR3nt: TGTGCCACCTATCAACCCTGGACAGCCGACGGCTACACCTTC
CDR3aa: CATYQPWTADGYTF

d_gene: -
j_gene: TRBJ1-2
abundance: many
v_gene: TRBV3-1
CDR3nt: TGTGCCAGCAGTCAGGTAGACTATGGCTACACCTTC
CDR3aa: CASSQVDYGYTF

d_gene: -
j_gene: TRBJ2-1
abundance: few
v_gene: TRBV20-1
CDR3nt: TGCAGTGCTAGAGATTTTACTACTGAGCAGTTCTTC
CDR3aa: CSARDFTTEQFF

d_gene: -
j_gene: TRBJ1-2
abundance: -
v_gene: TRBV2
CDR3nt: TGTGCCAGCAGTGAAGAGGCAGCCCTCTATGGCTACACCTTC
CDR3aa: CASSEEAALYGYTF

d_gene: -
j_gene: TRBJ1-1
abundance: -
v_gene: TRBV20-1
CDR3nt: TGCAGTGCTAGAGTCCCGACGAGGTTTAACACTGAAGCTTTCTTT
CDR3aa: CSARVPTRFNTEAFF

d_gene: -
j_gene: TRBJ1-2
abundance: few
v_gene: TRBV2
CDR3nt: TGTGCCAATGGGGGTGGCGGACACAACTATGGCTACACCTTC
CDR3aa: CANGGGGHNYGYTF

d_gene: -
j_gene: TRBJ1-2
abundance: few
v_gene: TRBV25-1
CDR3nt: TGTGCCAGCAGTGAATCACTTCCCAACTATGGCTACACCTTC
CDR3aa: CASSESLPNYGYTF

d_gene: -
j_gene: TRBJ2-5
abundance: -
v_gene: TRBV7-2
CDR3nt: TGTGCCAGCAGCGGCAGCAGGGCTGCCTCCTTCGAGACCCAGTACTTC
CDR3aa: CASSGSRAASFETQYF

d_gene: -
j_gene: TRBJ1-2
abundance: -
v_gene: TRBV6-1
CDR3nt: TGTGCCAGCACCCTTGGGGGACGGGGAGGAAACACCTTC
CDR3aa: CASTLGGRGGNTF

d_gene: -
j_gene: TRBJ1-5
abundance: many
v_gene: TRBV20-1
CDR3nt: TGCAGTGCTAGAGATCCCAGGGATAGCAATCAGCCCCAGCATTTT
CDR3aa: CSARDPRDSNQPQHF

d_gene: -
j_gene: TRBJ1-1
abundance: -
v_gene: TRBV4-1
CDR3nt: TGCGCCAGCAGCCAAGATCCAGGAGAAGCTTTCTTT
CDR3aa: CASSQDPGEAFF

d_gene: TRBD1
j_gene: TRBJ1-1
abundance: few
v_gene: TRBV19
CDR3nt: TGTGCCAGTAGTATTTCAGGGGACAGCCCGAACACTGAAGCTTTCTTT
CDR3aa: CASSISGDSPNTEAFF

d_gene: TRBD1
j_gene: TRBJ1-1
abundance: -
v_gene: TRBV19
CDR3nt: TGTGCCAGTAGGACTAATTACTACGGACAGGGCAGGGACACTGAAGCTTTCTTT
CDR3aa: CASRTNYYGQGRDTEAFF

d_gene: -
j_gene: TRBJ2-3
abundance: -
v_gene: TRBV11-2
CDR3nt: TGTGCCAGCAGCCCCCTACGGGGTAACTTCCCAGATACGCAGTATTTT
CDR3aa: CASSPLRGNFPDTQYF

d_gene: -
j_gene: TRBJ1-1
abundance: -
v_gene: TRBV19
CDR3nt: TGTGCCAGTAGTACAAGGTTGGGCCTGAACACTGAAGCTTTCTTT
CDR3aa: CASSTRLGLNTEAFF

d_gene: -
j_gene: TRBJ2-2
abundance: many
v_gene: TRBV20-1
CDR3nt: TGCAGTGCTAGAGAAGGGGCTGGGAACACCGGGGAGCTGTTTTTT
CDR3aa: CSAREGAGNTGELFF

d_gene: -
j_gene: TRBJ1-6
abundance: -
v_gene: TRBV28
CDR3nt: TGTGCCAGCAGATTGGGAGGTTCCTATAATTCACCCCTCCACTTT
CDR3aa: CASRLGGSYNSPLHF

d_gene: TRBD1
j_gene: TRBJ1-1
abundance: few
v_gene: TRBV20-1
CDR3nt: TGCAGTGCGCGGACAGGGGGCGGCTGGAACACTGAAGCTTTCTTT
CDR3aa: CSARTGGGWNTEAFF

d_gene: -
j_gene: TRBJ1-2
abundance: few
v_gene: TRBV19
CDR3nt: TGTGCCAGTAGTATAGGAGGCCAGTACGGCTACACCTTC
CDR3aa: CASSIGGQYGYTF

d_gene: -
j_gene: TRBJ2-5
abundance: -
v_gene: TRBV9
CDR3nt: TGTGCCAGCAGCGTAGAGGTAGATGGGGAGACCCAGTACTTC
CDR3aa: CASSVEVDGETQYF

d_gene: -
j_gene: TRBJ1-6
abundance: -
v_gene: TRBV7-9
CDR3nt: TGTGCCAGCAGCTTAGTTGGAGGGATAGGGTCACCCCTCCACTTT
CDR3aa: CASSLVGGIGSPLHF

d_gene: -
j_gene: TRBJ1-4
abundance: many
v_gene: TRBV20-1
CDR3nt: TGCAGTGCTCTAAGACAGGCAACTAATGAAAAACTGTTTTTT
CDR3aa: CSALRQATNEKLFF

d_gene: -
j_gene: TRBJ2-1
abundance: few
v_gene: TRBV12-3/TRBV12-4
CDR3nt: TGTGCCAGCACCCCAACCGAGAGTTCCTACAATGAGCAGTTCTTC
CDR3aa: CASTPTESSYNEQFF

d_gene: -
j_gene: TRBJ2-6
abundance: few
v_gene: TRBV7-3
CDR3nt: TGTGCCAGCAGCTTAAAGGGGTCCACTGGGGCCAACGTCCTGACTTTC
CDR3aa: CASSLKGSTGANVLTF

d_gene: -
j_gene: TRBJ2-5
abundance: -
v_gene: TRBV7-9
CDR3nt: TGTGCCAGCAGCCAAATTGGCGCGGAGACCCAGTACTTC
CDR3aa: CASSQIGAETQYF

d_gene: TRBD1
j_gene: TRBJ1-4
abundance: many
v_gene: TRBV7-9
CDR3nt: TGTGCCAGCAGCGCGGGACAGGCCCGGAGAAAACTGTTTTTT
CDR3aa: CASSAGQARRKLFF